The 15 T cell receptor beta chains below were found in one sample sequenced in a study of cytomegalovirus exposure and HLA in healthy donors. Some clones are missing from TCRdb's copy, which holds only in-frame ones; the method was immunoSEQ multiplex PCR. The sample contains 100,000 to 150,000 clones, about 87% of which appear only once. Sequenced input: PBMCs. The receptors shown here come from a young man in good health and CMV-seronegative.

This chain connects TRBV30 to TRBJ2-7, with D hard to call. V was pared by 0 bases and J by 4 bases, with 7 bases between. This CDR3 region has 12 residues. From germline, CDR1 is GTSNPN and CDR2 SVGIG (reference sequence). This CDR3 is CAWSVLNYEQYF. The CDR3 region has the DNA TGTGCCTGGAGTGTACTTAATTACGAGCAGTACTTC.

The V and J genes are TRBV7-9 and TRBJ1-2; D not resolved. The CDR3 is 13 residues long. Looked up from germline, CDR1 is SEHNR and CDR2 is FQNEAQ (reference sequence). V lost 0 bases, J lost 2 bases, and 4 bases lay in between. The CDR3 sequence is CASSLATNYGYTF. The CDR3 DNA reads as TGTGCCAGCAGCTTAGCCACAAACTATGGCTACACCTTC.

The chain joins TRBV28 to TRBJ1-5; D unresolved. Germline CDR1 and CDR2: MDHEN and SYDVKM. The CDR3 length is 16 residues. V shed 6 bases and J shed 0 bases, with 15 bases lying between them. The CDR3 DNA reads TGTGCCAGCAGACACGCTAGGCGGGGTAGCAATCAGCCCCAGCATTTT. Its protein is CASRHARRGSNQPQHF.

The rearrangement joins TRBV28 to TRBJ2-5; TRBD1 agrees at 8 bases. From germline, CDR1 is MDHEN and CDR2 SYDVKM. This CDR3 has 15 residues. V was pared by 6 bases and J by 9 bases, with 15 bases of the junction left unmatched. As DNA, the CDR3 is TGTGCCAGCAGGCCAGGGGACAGGTCAGTCGCGGCCCAGTACTTC. Amino acids: CASRPGDRSVAAQYF. The complete variable domain, with remaining parts taken from reference TRBV28 and TRBJ2-5, reads DVKVTQSSRYLVKRTGEKVFLECVQDMDHENMFWYRQDPGLGLRLIYFSYDVKMKEKGDIPEGYSVSREKKERFSLILESASTNQTSMYLCASRPGDRSVAAQYFGPGTRLLVL.

The chain uses TRBV10-1 and TRBJ2-7; D is possibly TRBD1 (6 bases). Looked up from germline, CDR1 is WNHNN and CDR2 is SYGVQD (reference sequence). The CDR3 runs 14 residues. V was trimmed by 3 bases and J by 3 bases, leaving 12 bases between them. CDR3 residues: CASSDLQGYYEQYF. The CDR3 bases are TGCGCCAGCAGTGACTTACAGGGATACTACGAGCAGTACTTC.

The V call is TRBV6-1, the J call TRBJ2-7, with TRBD1 identical over 9 bases. V lost 4 bases, J lost 3 bases, and 10 bases stayed unmatched. Germline loops: CDR1 MNHNS, CDR2 SASEGT. This CDR3 is 16 amino acids long. CDR3 bases: TGTGCCAGCAGTGCTATGGGGGGACAGGGTAACTACGAGCAGTACTTC. Amino acid sequence: CASSAMGGQGNYEQYF.

The chain combines TRBV28 with TRBJ1-6; tentatively, D is TRBD1 (6 bases). CDR1 and CDR2 from the germline V gene are MDHEN and SYDVKM. V lost 3 bases and J lost 7, with 13 bases in between. The CDR3 spans 15 residues. CDR3 region: CASSFPDRVNSPLHF. CDR3 DNA: TGTGCCAGCAGTTTTCCGGACAGAGTCAATTCACCCCTCCACTTT.

The chain recombines TRBV12-5 with TRBJ2-6, with TRBD2 identical over 7 bases. The CDR3 covers 15 residues. V was clipped by 6 bases and J by 2 bases; unmatched bases: 4. The germline CDR1 and CDR2 sequences are LGHNT and FRNRAP. CDR3 residues: CASGAGVPGANVLTF. The DNA of the CDR3 is TGTGCTAGTGGCGCGGGGGTGCCTGGGGCCAACGTCCTGACTTTC.

The V gene is TRBV27, the J gene TRBJ2-7; 10 bases line up with TRBD2. This CDR3 region has 14 residues. Germline CDR1 reads MNHEY; CDR2 reads SMNVEV (reference sequence). The trim removed 7 bases at V and 3 bases at J, leaving 6 bases unmatched. CDR3 residues: CASKRLAGDYEQYF. CDR3 DNA sequence: TGTGCCAGCAAGAGGCTAGCGGGGGACTACGAGCAGTACTTC.

The J gene is TRBJ2-7, the V gene TRBV18; TRBD2 matches 13 bases. The CDR3 extends over 16 amino acids. Trimming took 3 bases from V and 4 from J; bases not matched to a gene: 6. CDR1 is KGHSH and CDR2 is LQKENI in the germline V gene. The CDR3 here is CASSPPGLAGMYEQYF. The CDR3, as DNA: TGTGCCAGCTCACCGCCGGGACTAGCGGGGATGTACGAGCAGTACTTC.

The chain recombines TRBV7-9 with TRBJ1-1; D is possibly TRBD1 (5 bases). The germline gives CDR1 SEHNR, CDR2 FQNEAQ (reference sequence). V was clipped by 1 base and J by 4 bases, with 19 bases between them. The CDR3 has 17 residues. The CDR3 protein is CASSLDGQGRLGTEAFF. The CDR3 DNA is TGTGCCAGCAGCTTAGATGGGCAGGGAAGGTTGGGCACTGAAGCTTTCTTT. The entire variable domain, with the rest obtained from reference TRBV7-9 and TRBJ1-1, is as follows: DTGVSQNPRHKITKRGQNVTFRCDPISEHNRLYWYRQTLGQGPEFLTYFQNEAQLEKSRLLSDRFSAERPKGSFSTLEIQRTEQGDSAMYLCASSLDGQGRLGTEAFFGQGTRLTVV.

J is TRBJ2-7 and V is TRBV5-1, with TRBD1 identical over 7 bases. The CDR3 totals 13 residues. Trimming removed 4 bases from V and 2 bases from J; junction bases left unmatched: 3. Germline V lookup: CDR1 SGHRS, CDR2 YFSETQ. The CDR3 reads CASSPTGPYEQYF. CDR3 nucleotide sequence: TGCGCCAGCAGCCCGACAGGGCCCTACGAGCAGTACTTC.

This clone has a single count. The genes are TRBV27 and TRBJ1-5, with D possibly being TRBD1 (6 bases). The CDR3 extends over 15 amino acids. V was pared by 7 bases and J by 0 bases, with 13 bases between. Per the germline V gene, CDR1 is MNHEY and CDR2 is SMNVEV (reference sequence). The DNA for the CDR3 is TGTGCCAGCAAAAAAGGACAGCATAGCAATCAGCCCCAGCATTTT. This gives the protein CASKKGQHSNQPQHF.

This chain uses TRBV6-5 with TRBJ2-1; maybe TRBD1 (6 bases). Trimming took off 6 bases at V and 8 bases at J, with 8 bases between the two ends. The CDR3 is made up of 11 amino acids. The germline gives CDR1 MNHEY, CDR2 SVGAGI. CDR3 nucleotide sequence: TGTGCCAGCAGGCAGGGGCATGAGCAGTTCTTC. Protein sequence: CASRQGHEQFF.

V gene TRBV19 combines with J gene TRBJ1-1; D is unresolved. V dropped 5 bases and J dropped 0 bases, with 13 bases sitting between them. This CDR3 region has 15 residues. Per the germline V gene, CDR1 is LNHDA and CDR2 is SQIVND (reference sequence). The CDR3 region has the DNA TGTGCCAGTAGTGCAGCGAGGGAGGTGAACACTGAAGCTTTCTTT. Translating it yields CASSAAREVNTEAFF.